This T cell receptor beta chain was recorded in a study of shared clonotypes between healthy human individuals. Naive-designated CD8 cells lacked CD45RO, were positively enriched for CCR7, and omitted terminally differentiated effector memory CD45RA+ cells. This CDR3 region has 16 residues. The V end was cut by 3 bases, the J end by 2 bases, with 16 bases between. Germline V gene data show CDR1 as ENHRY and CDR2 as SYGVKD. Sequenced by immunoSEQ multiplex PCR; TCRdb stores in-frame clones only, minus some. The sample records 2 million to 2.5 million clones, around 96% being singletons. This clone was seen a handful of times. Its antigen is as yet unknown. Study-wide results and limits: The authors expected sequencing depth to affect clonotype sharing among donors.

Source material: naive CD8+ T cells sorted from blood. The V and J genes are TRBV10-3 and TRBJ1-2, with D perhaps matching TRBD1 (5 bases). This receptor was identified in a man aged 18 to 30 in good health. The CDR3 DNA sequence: TGTGCCATCAGTGACTTATCCGACAGACCAAACTATGGCTACACCTTC. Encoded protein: CAISDLSDRPNYGYTF.